The 23 T cell receptor beta chains listed next were all sequenced from one sample in a study of T cells in Graves' hyperthyroidism and ophthalmopathy. It was RNA transcripts that yielded the amplified TCR beta CDR3 regions. HTBI primers were used for first-round RT-PCR of the TCR CDR3. TCRdb independently ran MiXCR on the multiplex PCR reads; one entry per CDR3 protein. The sample records under 200,000 distinct CDR3 sequences, about 9.4% being singletons. The sample was blood. The receptors come from a woman aged 18-29 years with Graves' hyperthyroidism that later progressed to Graves' ophthalmopathy.

This clonotype was seen ten or more times. This chain links TRBV3-1 with TRBJ2-4; D ambiguous. Trimming removed 0 bases at V and 9 bases at J, with 9 bases between. Germline V CDR1 and CDR2: LGHDT, YNNKEL (reference sequence). This CDR3 spans 13 amino acids. The CDR3 region is CASSQEATGIQYF. The CDR3 bases are TGTGCCAGCAGCCAAGAGGCTACCGGCATTCAGTACTTC.

This clonotype occurred a few times. The CDR3 nucleotides are TGTGCCACCAGTGCCCTGGGACTAGCGGGAAGCACAGATACGCAGTATTTT. It yields the protein CATSALGLAGSTDTQYF. The J gene is TRBJ2-3, the V gene TRBV24-1; 13 nucleotides align to TRBD2. Germline CDR1 reads KGHDR; CDR2 reads SFDVKD. J was trimmed by 0 bases and V by 5 bases; bases with no gene match: 4. This CDR3 has 17 residues.

This clonotype came up many times. The genes are TRBV6-1 and TRBJ1-5; no reliable D call. The CDR3 loop spans 16 amino acids. V lost 2 bases, J lost 0 bases, and 11 bases lay in between. Germline values: CDR1 MNHNS, CDR2 SASEGT. CDR3 nucleotides: TGTGCCAGCAGTGAAAGGAGGGCAGATAGCAATCAGCCCCAGCATTTT. Amino acid sequence: CASSERRADSNQPQHF.

This clonotype came up many times. The chain recombines TRBV11-2 with TRBJ2-7, with D hard to call. The CDR3 totals 13 residues. CDR1 SGHAT and CDR2 FQNNGV come from the germline V gene. Deletions cut 0 bases from V and 1 base from J, with 4 bases between. For the CDR3, the DNA is TGTGCCAGCAGCTTAGAAGGATCCTACGAGCAGTACTTC. It yields the protein CASSLEGSYEQYF.

This clonotype came up a few times. The chain carries TRBV29-1 and TRBJ2-7, with 8 bases lining up with TRBD1. After removal of 7 bases from V and 3 bases from J, the junction contained 8 bases not matched to a gene. CDR3 length equals 13 residues. Germline V gene data show CDR1 as SQVTM and CDR2 as ANQGSEA. The CDR3 loop is CSARDRQNYEQYF. The CDR3 nucleotides are TGCAGCGCCCGGGACAGGCAAAACTACGAGCAGTACTTC.

The sample holds many counts of this clonotype. CDR3 DNA sequence: TGTGCCAGCAGCTTACAGGGTAGCGGCGGGGAGCTGTTTTTT. Translation: CASSLQGSGGELFF. The gene calls are TRBV11-3 and TRBJ2-2, with D possibly TRBD2 on 6 matching bases. The CDR3 extends over 14 amino acids. Germline-derived CDR1 and CDR2 are SGHNT and YENEEA. V was shortened by 2 bases and J by 7 bases, with 11 bases between the two germline ends.

This clonotype was observed at least ten times. The chain combines TRBV14 with TRBJ1-1, with a weak D call TRBD1 (6 bases). Germline V gives CDR1 SGHDN, CDR2 FVKESK. The CDR3 length is 13 residues. V was clipped by 5 bases and J by 9 bases, with 16 bases between them. The CDR3 coding sequence is TGTGCCAGCAGCATGCTCGGACAGCCGCAAGCTTTCTTT. This translates into CASSMLGQPQAFF.

This clonotype has at least ten counts. The chain employs TRBV6-1 and TRBJ2-7; no definite D call. The CDR3 totals 14 residues. The ends were cut back, 6 bases at V and 0 bases at J, with 12 bases in the middle. Germline CDR1 reads MNHNS; CDR2 reads SASEGT. The chain's CDR3 is CASSSAPVSYEQYF. The CDR3, as DNA: TGTGCCAGCAGCAGTGCCCCAGTCTCCTACGAGCAGTACTTC.

The chain uses TRBV19 and TRBJ2-6, with 8 positions matching TRBD1. From germline, CDR1 is LNHDA and CDR2 SQIVND (reference sequence). V dropped 7 bases and J dropped 3; count of bases not matched to a gene: 2. The CDR3 extends over 14 amino acids. The CDR3 protein is CASKGQVGANVLTF. CDR3 nucleotides: TGTGCCAGTAAGGGACAGGTTGGGGCCAACGTCCTGACTTTC.

This clonotype was seen ten or more times. J is TRBJ2-7 and V is TRBV2; D uncertain. V was cut by 7 bases and J by 4 bases, with 11 bases left in between. The germline gives CDR1 SNHLY, CDR2 FYNNEI. CDR3 length: 12 amino acids. In DNA form, the CDR3 reads TGTGCCAGCAATCTTAGAGAGTACGAGCAGTACTTC. It is translated as CASNLREYEQYF.

This clonotype showed up many times. The V gene is TRBV6-1, the J gene TRBJ1-1; D perhaps matches TRBD1 (6 bases). This CDR3 has 12 amino acids. The germline V gene has CDR1 MNHNS and CDR2 SASEGT. The V and J ends lost 11 bases and 4 bases respectively, with 14 bases between them. The chain's CDR3 is CASGGHLTEAFF. The CDR3 DNA reads as TGTGCCTCCGGGGGACATCTCACTGAAGCTTTCTTT.

This clonotype was observed many times. This rearrangement joins TRBV3-1 to TRBJ2-1; TRBD2 might be the D (5 bases). The CDR3 runs to 17 residues. In germline, CDR1 is LGHDT, CDR2 YNNKEL (reference sequence). The V end was cut by 0 bases, the J end by 8 bases, with 20 bases between. The CDR3 sequence is CASSQEHPGSRVDEQFF. The CDR3 DNA follows: TGTGCCAGCAGCCAAGAACATCCGGGATCCCGGGTGGATGAGCAGTTCTTC.

The sample holds many counts of this clonotype. V is TRBV27 and J is TRBJ1-6; tentatively, D is TRBD1 (6 bases). This CDR3 region has 16 residues. Looked up from germline, CDR1 is MNHEY and CDR2 is SMNVEV (reference sequence). V was clipped by 5 bases and J by 0 bases, with 11 bases between them. CDR3 sequence reads: CASSRTDSSYNSPLHF. In DNA, the CDR3 is TGTGCCAGCAGTCGGACAGACAGCTCCTATAATTCACCCCTCCACTTT.

This clonotype has ten or more counts. The chain employs TRBV24-1 and TRBJ2-2; the D gene is possibly TRBD2 (7 bases). Germline lookup yields CDR1 KGHDR and CDR2 SFDVKD. The V end lost 0 bases, the J end lost 4 bases, and 11 bases lay between the germline ends. This CDR3 contains 16 residues. In DNA, the CDR3 is TGTGCCACCAGTGATTTGGGACAGCGGGGCACCGGGGAGCTGTTTTTT. Translating gives CATSDLGQRGTGELFF.

This clonotype came up many times. V usage is TRBV28 and J usage is TRBJ1-1; D remains unclear. Germline V gene lookup returns CDR1 MDHEN and CDR2 SYDVKM. Trimming pared 3 bases from V and 1 base from J, leaving 6 bases between. This CDR3 is built from 13 residues. The CDR3 here is CASSFSKNTEAFF. The CDR3 bases are TGTGCCAGCAGTTTCTCTAAGAACACTGAAGCTTTCTTT.

This clonotype occurred many times. The genes are TRBV30 and TRBJ1-5, with 8 bases aligning to TRBD1. The CDR3 runs to 14 residues. Germline CDR1 and CDR2: GTSNPN and SVGIG (reference sequence). With V trimmed by 1 base and J by 4 bases, 3 bases remained unmatched. In DNA form, the CDR3 reads TGTGCCTGGAGTGGAGGGACAGGTAATCAGCCCCAGCATTTT. Its protein is CAWSGGTGNQPQHF.

In its sample, this clonotype was seen many times. V usage is TRBV2 and J usage is TRBJ1-2; tentative D call: TRBD1 (5 bases). Trimming shortened V by 7 bases and J by 6 bases, and 12 bases separated the two germline ends. CDR1 and CDR2 from the germline V gene are SNHLY and FYNNEI. CDR3 length: 12 amino acids. CDR3 sequence (DNA): TGTGCCAGCATGTGGGGGAGTCATGGCTACACCTTC. Amino acids: CASMWGSHGYTF.

This clonotype has at least ten counts. The gene calls are TRBV20-1 and TRBJ2-3; D perhaps matches TRBD2 (6 bases). The ends were cut back, 6 bases at V and 5 bases at J, with 9 bases in the middle. This CDR3 spans 11 amino acids. CDR1 is DFQATT and CDR2 is SNEGSKA in the germline V gene (reference sequence). CDR3 in amino acids: CSAGRRDTQYF. CDR3 bases: TGCAGTGCGGGGAGGAGAGATACGCAGTATTTT.

The chain links TRBV5-6 to TRBJ2-1; TRBD2 agrees at 10 bases. Losses at the gene ends were 7 bases for V and 4 bases for J; bases not matched to a gene: 5. Germline-derived CDR1 and CDR2 are SGHDT and YYEEEE. This CDR3 region has 14 residues. The DNA of the CDR3 is TGTGCCAGCGTCCGGACTAGCGGATACAATGAGCAGTTCTTC. Translating it yields CASVRTSGYNEQFF.

This clonotype has more than one count but fewer than ten. The genes are TRBV7-6 and TRBJ1-1; D call uncertain. The CDR3 has 16 residues. Germline CDR1 is SGHVS and CDR2 is FNYEAQ. Trimming left V 4 bases short and J 4 bases short, with 19 bases between. The CDR3, as DNA: TGTGCCAGCAGCTCCATGTCTGGACGGAGGATCACTGAAGCTTTCTTT. Its translation: CASSSMSGRRITEAFF.

This clonotype was recorded a few times. This chain joins TRBV4-2 and TRBJ2-2; D ambiguous. Trimming removed 0 bases at V and 4 bases at J, with 21 bases between. This CDR3 contains 19 residues. Germline lookup yields CDR1 LGHNA and CDR2 YNFKEQ. The CDR3, as DNA: TGTGCCAGCAGCCAAGATGCTTATACTGGAACCAGGAGCACCGGGGAGCTGTTTTTT. It codes for CASSQDAYTGTRSTGELFF.

The genes are TRBV6-5 and TRBJ2-7, with D tentatively TRBD2 (5 bases). V was shortened by 2 bases and J by 2 bases, with 19 bases between the two germline ends. Germline CDR1 reads MNHEY; CDR2 reads SVGAGI. This CDR3 region has 17 residues. The CDR3 protein is CASSYGGELTTAYEQYF. The CDR3 nucleotides are TGTGCCAGCAGTTACGGTGGGGAGCTAACTACCGCCTACGAGCAGTACTTC.

At least ten counts were recorded for this clonotype. The rearrangement joins TRBV5-5 to TRBJ1-1; 7 bases map to TRBD1. This CDR3 has 14 amino acids. The junction had 2 bases not matched to a gene; V was cut back by 3 bases and J by 0 bases. Germline V CDR1 and CDR2: SGHKS, YYEKEE (reference sequence). The DNA of the CDR3 is TGTGCCAGCAGCTGGGGACAGATGAACACTGAAGCTTTCTTT. Amino acid sequence: CASSWGQMNTEAFF.